A single T cell receptor (beta chain) is shown here with its context. Its antigen is currently unknown. Some clones are missing from TCRdb's copy, which holds only in-frame ones; the method was immunoSEQ multiplex PCR. The profile shows about 35,000 clones, more than 65% of them singletons. Germline V gene data show CDR1 as SGDLS and CDR2 as YYNGEE. This CDR3 spans 17 amino acids. Trimming left V 4 bases short and J 2 bases short, with 18 bases between. These data come from a study of OX40 agonist ivuxolimab in advanced cancers. Whole-study context: Patients were infused with ivuxolimab every 2 weeks at 0.01 to 10 mg/kg. Patients enrolled in dose escalation were diagnosed with hepatocellular carcinoma, melanoma, renal cell or head and neck cancer.

General study results and limits: What antigens the expanded peripheral T cells recognized was never established. CD8+ T cells were the subset that, on average, had more expanded clones than CD4+.

This TCR came from an adult with an advanced solid tumor such as melanoma, head and neck, liver or kidney cancer. The sequencing used CD4+ or CD8+ T cells sorted from blood, collected in a trial of the OX40 agonist ivuxolimab. The V gene is TRBV9, the J gene TRBJ2-2; the D gene is possibly TRBD2 (5 bases). CDR3 DNA sequence: TGTGCCAGCAGCACACCGGGAAACTTAGTCAACACCGGGGAGCTGTTTTTT. Encoded protein: CASSTPGNLVNTGELFF.